This record covers a single TCR beta chain. The data stem from a study of cytomegalovirus exposure and HLA in healthy donors. The CDR3 has 13 amino acids. Trimming cost V 2 bases and J 6 bases, with 10 bases left between them. The V gene's germline CDR1 is MNHEY and CDR2 SMNVEV (reference sequence). Healthy individuals who donated bone marrow served as the donors. Researchers ran the PCR with 60 Vbeta and 13 Jbeta primers. This table comes from immunoSEQ multiplex PCR, and its TCRdb copy is limited to in-frame clones, with some not included. The table has over 85,000 clones, approximately 84% seen once; the top ten hold 1.5% to 2%.

V gene TRBV27 combines with J gene TRBJ2-5; TRBD1 is a possible D gene (5 bases). This TCR was sampled from a man in his forties or fifties in good health and CMV-seronegative. Sequenced: PBMCs. CDR3 protein: CASSLGQGKTQYF. CDR3 nucleotides: TGTGCCAGCAGTTTAGGGCAGGGAAAGACCCAGTACTTC.